The rows below give T cell receptor beta chains drawn from one sample of a study of T cells in Graves' hyperthyroidism and ophthalmopathy. TCRdb reprocessed the multiplex PCR reads with MiXCR, giving one entry per CDR3 protein. Of about 600,000 distinct CDR3 sequences listed, 14% are singletons. Sequenced sample: blood. The receptors derive from a woman under 30 with Graves' ophthalmopathy. The conserved cysteine and the conserved F or W are not part of the CDR3 here. Fields, in order: J gene, V gene, clone size, CDR3 protein. For some rows the clone size is stated as once, few or many, or as a class when expanded; others skip it.

J gene: TRBJ1-1; V gene: TRBV10-3; clone size: few; CDR3 protein: AIRDGGREGAAEAF
J gene: TRBJ2-7; V gene: TRBV15; clone size: -; CDR3 protein: ATSRDRRTNAPHEQY
J gene: TRBJ1-5; V gene: TRBV28; clone size: once; CDR3 protein: ASSSNWVGASNQPQH
J gene: TRBJ2-7; V gene: TRBV9; clone size: few; CDR3 protein: ASSVGRVLGAGEQY
J gene: TRBJ2-5; V gene: TRBV20-1; clone size: many; CDR3 protein: SASTRDFQETQY
J gene: TRBJ2-3; V gene: TRBV10-3; clone size: many; CDR3 protein: AISESVTSQDTQY
J gene: TRBJ2-3; V gene: TRBV7-9; clone size: -; CDR3 protein: ASGTSGSADTQY
J gene: TRBJ2-1; V gene: TRBV6-1; clone size: many; CDR3 protein: ASSEVVVGLNEQF
J gene: TRBJ2-5; V gene: TRBV6-1; clone size: -; CDR3 protein: ASREIRGPQETQY
J gene: TRBJ2-7; V gene: TRBV27; clone size: many; CDR3 protein: ASSSASGVGEQY
J gene: TRBJ2-5; V gene: TRBV11-1; clone size: -; CDR3 protein: ASSLQTSGNVETQY
J gene: TRBJ2-7; V gene: TRBV6-2/TRBV6-3; clone size: -; CDR3 protein: ARRRTGSYEQY
J gene: TRBJ1-1; V gene: TRBV19; clone size: many; CDR3 protein: ASSIDMTGMNTEAF
J gene: TRBJ1-2; V gene: TRBV7-2; clone size: few; CDR3 protein: ASSPDRRLIYGYT
J gene: TRBJ2-3; V gene: TRBV4-1; clone size: few; CDR3 protein: ASSQERLRDTQY
J gene: TRBJ2-7; V gene: TRBV5-1; clone size: many; CDR3 protein: ASSFGGVPAVYEQY
J gene: TRBJ1-5; V gene: TRBV10-2; clone size: -; CDR3 protein: ASSEGQGEDQPQH
J gene: TRBJ2-7; V gene: TRBV20-1; clone size: many; CDR3 protein: SAQHPGLKYEQY
J gene: TRBJ2-1; V gene: TRBV3-1; clone size: many; CDR3 protein: ASSSPGQQSSYYYNEQF
J gene: TRBJ2-7; V gene: TRBV7-2; clone size: many; CDR3 protein: ASSLAQTTYSYEQY
J gene: TRBJ2-7; V gene: TRBV11-1; clone size: many; CDR3 protein: ASSSGGNNEQY
J gene: TRBJ2-2; V gene: TRBV30; clone size: -; CDR3 protein: AWSSAGGLAGGTGELF
J gene: TRBJ2-1; V gene: TRBV9; clone size: -; CDR3 protein: ASSVYSGVEQF
J gene: TRBJ2-6; V gene: TRBV6-1; clone size: few; CDR3 protein: ASSWGGAGANVLT
J gene: TRBJ1-2; V gene: TRBV28; clone size: many; CDR3 protein: ASSSSSGARYGYT
J gene: TRBJ1-2; V gene: TRBV4-3; clone size: -; CDR3 protein: ASSQGRGLVYNYGYT
J gene: TRBJ1-3; V gene: TRBV2; clone size: -; CDR3 protein: ASKGGQLYSGNTIY
J gene: TRBJ1-1; V gene: TRBV27; clone size: many; CDR3 protein: ASSPSRQGAGAAF
J gene: TRBJ1-1; V gene: TRBV11-3; clone size: many; CDR3 protein: ASRRRGLTEAF
J gene: TRBJ2-7; V gene: TRBV28; clone size: many; CDR3 protein: ASSWLAGSVSYEQY
J gene: TRBJ2-1; V gene: TRBV12-3/TRBV12-4; clone size: many; CDR3 protein: ASRGTSGISSYNEQF
J gene: TRBJ2-5; V gene: TRBV29-1; clone size: many; CDR3 protein: SVEDHGRETQY
J gene: TRBJ1-4; V gene: TRBV14; clone size: -; CDR3 protein: ASSQQGWDEKLF
J gene: TRBJ2-1; V gene: TRBV9; clone size: -; CDR3 protein: ASRNPREREAYNEQF
J gene: TRBJ1-5; V gene: TRBV7-3; clone size: many; CDR3 protein: ASSPRGTGSNQPQH
J gene: TRBJ1-5; V gene: TRBV6-1; clone size: many; CDR3 protein: ASGRRHSNQPQH
J gene: TRBJ1-2; V gene: TRBV19; clone size: few; CDR3 protein: ASSDRGGSGYT
J gene: TRBJ2-1; V gene: TRBV3-1; clone size: few; CDR3 protein: ASSLDWGYNEQF
J gene: TRBJ2-2; V gene: TRBV19; clone size: -; CDR3 protein: ASSFTGGGQNTGELF
J gene: TRBJ1-5; V gene: TRBV20-1; clone size: many; CDR3 protein: SARPSGGGLGNQPQH
J gene: TRBJ2-5; V gene: TRBV18; clone size: many; CDR3 protein: ASSPPQTETQY
J gene: TRBJ2-2; V gene: TRBV20-1; clone size: -; CDR3 protein: SADGTSGWGELF
J gene: TRBJ2-5; V gene: TRBV6-5; clone size: few; CDR3 protein: ASSSNPAETQY
J gene: TRBJ2-7; V gene: TRBV28; clone size: -; CDR3 protein: ASSRGQGQY
J gene: TRBJ2-5; V gene: TRBV5-1; clone size: few; CDR3 protein: ASSGGQGQETQY
J gene: TRBJ2-7; V gene: TRBV5-1; clone size: -; CDR3 protein: ASSSGSGTSEFSLYEQY
J gene: TRBJ2-3; V gene: TRBV4-1; clone size: -; CDR3 protein: ASSRLWAIGNPTDTQY
J gene: TRBJ2-3; V gene: TRBV19; clone size: many; CDR3 protein: ASSIETDTQY
J gene: TRBJ1-4; V gene: TRBV7-9; clone size: many; CDR3 protein: ASSLDGGAPNEKLF
J gene: TRBJ2-5; V gene: TRBV18; clone size: few; CDR3 protein: ASSAGLGETQY
J gene: TRBJ2-5; V gene: TRBV11-2; clone size: many; CDR3 protein: ASSLGGGNQETQY
J gene: TRBJ1-1; V gene: TRBV5-6; clone size: -; CDR3 protein: ASSTAEDRGLAEAF
J gene: TRBJ1-6; V gene: TRBV2; clone size: few; CDR3 protein: ASSDPASTGTNSPLH
J gene: TRBJ1-2; V gene: TRBV28; clone size: -; CDR3 protein: ASSAQQGANYGYT